The clone carrying this T cell receptor (beta chain) has ten or more counts. This entry comes from a study of patients and donors after allogeneic stem cell transplantation. This CDR3 has 15 residues. The V and J ends lost 6 bases and 7 bases, in that order; junction bases with no gene match: 12. TCRdb ran MiXCR on the RT-PCR reads and lists one entry per CDR3 protein. The sample yields more than 850,000 distinct CDR3 sequences, more than 15% seen once. Sequenced: blood, either unsorted or a sorted T cell fraction (not recorded which). The chain combines TRBV12-3 or TRBV12-4 with TRBJ2-3, with 8 bases matching TRBD2. The sequence derives from a human donor who was either an allogeneic HSCT recipient or a stem cell or donor lymphocyte infusion donor (not recorded which). It is not recorded whose cells these are; they may come from a transplant donor. The CDR3 loop is CASRQSSGGPYTQYF. The CDR3 nucleotides read TGTGCCAGCAGACAGTCGTCGGGGGGGCCTTATACGCAGTATTTT.